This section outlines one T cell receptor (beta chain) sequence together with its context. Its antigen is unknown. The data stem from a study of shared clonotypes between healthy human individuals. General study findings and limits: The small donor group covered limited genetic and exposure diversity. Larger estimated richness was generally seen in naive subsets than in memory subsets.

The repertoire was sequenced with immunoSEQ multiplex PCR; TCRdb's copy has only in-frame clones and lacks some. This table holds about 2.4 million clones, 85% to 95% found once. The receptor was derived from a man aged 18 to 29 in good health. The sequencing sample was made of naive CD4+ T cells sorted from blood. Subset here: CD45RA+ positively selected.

This chain's CDR3 is CASSHRTDSEKLFF. CDR3 coding DNA: TGCGCCAGCAGCCACAGGACAGACAGTGAAAAACTGTTTTTT. The rearrangement joins TRBV4-1 to TRBJ1-4; D is perhaps TRBD1 (6 bases). Germline V gene sequence: CDR1 MGHRA, CDR2 YSYEKL. With 3 bases removed from V and 7 bases from J, the gap between germline ends came to 12 bases. The CDR3 loop spans 14 amino acids.